Listed here are 19 T cell receptor beta chains from one sample, sequenced in a study of T cell responses to AZD1222 COVID-19 vaccine. Repertoires were generated with immunoSEQ multiplex PCR, while TCRdb's copy carries only in-frame clones and drops some. Seen here are approximately 300,000 clones, almost 95% observed once, and the top ten hold less than 0.65%. Sequencing used peripheral blood, obtained 28 days after the second AZD1222 dose. The receptors come from an adult who received the AZD1222 COVID-19 vaccine.

This clone came up once. The chain combines TRBV7-8 with TRBJ2-2; 8 positions agree with TRBD1. V trimming: 0 bases; J trimming: 5 bases; junction bases outside the gene matches: 5. In germline, CDR1 is SGHVS, CDR2 FQNEAQ. This CDR3 is built from 16 residues. The DNA of the CDR3 is TGTGCCAGCAGCTTAGCCCCAGGGGGCAATACCGGGGAGCTGTTTTTT. It is translated as CASSLAPGGNTGELFF.

V gene TRBV28 combines with J gene TRBJ2-7, with D unresolved. V lost 7 bases and J lost 5, with 9 bases in between. The CDR3 contains 11 residues. Germline lookup yields CDR1 MDHEN and CDR2 SYDVKM. DNA for the CDR3: TGTGCCAGCACGAAAGGAAACGAGCAGTACTTC. Translating it yields CASTKGNEQYF.

The V and J genes are TRBV9 and TRBJ2-5, with D hard to call. Trimming removed 7 bases from V and 5 bases from J, with 3 bases in between. Germline V gene sequence: CDR1 SGDLS, CDR2 YYNGEE. The CDR3 extends over 9 amino acids. This CDR3 reads CASGETQYF. As DNA, the CDR3 is TGTGCCAGCGGGGAGACCCAGTACTTC.

The chain uses TRBV10-3 and TRBJ2-2; D might be TRBD2 (6 bases). The CDR3 runs 16 residues. Deletions cut 3 bases from V and 6 bases from J, with 17 bases between. Germline CDR1 and CDR2: ENHRY and SYGVKD. The CDR3 reads CAISERQPTGAGELFF. In DNA, the CDR3 is TGTGCCATCAGTGAACGACAGCCAACGGGGGCCGGGGAGCTGTTTTTT.

The rearrangement links TRBV18 to TRBJ2-7; 9 bases match TRBD1. CDR1 and CDR2 from the germline V gene are KGHSH and LQKENI. This CDR3 is built from 15 residues. Trimming at V came to 3 bases and at J to 7 bases, leaving 10 bases not matched to a gene. The DNA for the CDR3 is TGTGCCAGCTCACCGTCCCGGGACAGGGCGAGAGAGCAGTACTTC. As protein: CASSPSRDRAREQYF.

The genes are TRBV19 and TRBJ2-2; no reliable D call. The CDR3 spans 17 residues. Germline V gene data show CDR1 as LNHDA and CDR2 as SQIVND (reference sequence). Trimming removed 1 base from V and 4 bases from J, with 16 bases in between. The DNA of the CDR3 is TGTGCCAGTAGTATAGGGAGAACGGTCCAAAGCACCGGGGAGCTGTTTTTT. Translating it yields CASSIGRTVQSTGELFF. The full variable domain, rest sourced from reference TRBV19 and TRBJ2-2, is DGGITQSPKYLFRKEGQNVTLSCEQNLNHDAMYWYRQDPGQGLRLIYYSQIVNDFQKGDIAEGYSVSREKKESFPLTVTSAQKNPTAFYLCASSIGRTVQSTGELFFGEGSRLTVL.

This clone turned up a few times. J is TRBJ1-6 and V is TRBV19; D gene unclear. Per germline, CDR1 LNHDA and CDR2 SQIVND (reference sequence). V was trimmed by 5 bases and J by 6 bases, leaving 8 bases between them. This CDR3 is 13 amino acids long. The CDR3 protein is CASSLGGNSPLHF. As DNA, the CDR3 is TGTGCCAGTAGTTTGGGTGGTAATTCACCCCTCCACTTT.

This clone was seen a few times. J is TRBJ1-2 and V is TRBV12-3 or TRBV12-4; D not resolved. The CDR3 is 11 residues long. The V end lost 5 bases, the J end lost 4 bases, and 5 bases lay between the germline ends. CDR3 sequence: CASSQSYGYTF. The CDR3 bases are TGTGCCAGCAGTCAATCCTATGGCTACACCTTC.

The chain combines TRBV3-1 (or the pseudogene TRBV3-2) with TRBJ2-5; unclear D gene. The CDR3 is made up of 17 amino acids. Trimming stripped 1 base from V and 2 bases from J, with 17 bases between. Germline V CDR1 and CDR2: LGHDT, YNNKEL (reference sequence). This CDR3 reads CASSQAGASWVQETQYF. In nucleotides, the CDR3 is TGTGCCAGCAGCCAAGCGGGCGCCAGCTGGGTACAAGAGACCCAGTACTTC.

This CDR3 reads CATSDSTGGLNTGELFF. CDR3 in DNA: TGTGCCACCAGTGATTCGACAGGGGGCCTGAACACCGGGGAGCTGTTTTTT. The chain is built from TRBV24-1 and TRBJ2-2; TRBD1 matches at 10 bases. This CDR3 has 17 amino acids. V lost 2 bases, J lost 1 base, and 3 bases stayed unmatched. The germline gives CDR1 KGHDR, CDR2 SFDVKD.

The chain has TRBV9 and TRBJ1-2, with D perhaps matching TRBD1 (5 bases). The CDR3 has 15 residues. CDR1 SGDLS and CDR2 YYNGEE come from the germline V gene. Trimming stripped 4 bases from V and 6 bases from J, with 19 bases between. The CDR3: CASSTYTGGANGYTF. The CDR3 DNA reads as TGTGCCAGCAGCACCTACACGGGAGGGGCTAATGGCTACACCTTC. Drawing the rest from reference TRBV9 and TRBJ1-2, the complete variable domain is DSGVTQTPKHLITATGQRVTLRCSPRSGDLSVYWYQQSLDQGLQFLIQYYNGEERAKGNILERFSAQQFPDLHSELNLSSLELGDSALYFCASSTYTGGANGYTFGSGTRLTVV.

This chain links TRBV3-1 (or the pseudogene TRBV3-2) with TRBJ2-1, with TRBD1 matching 10 bases. The CDR3 is 16 amino acids. CDR1 is LGHDT, CDR2 YNNKEL, per germline (reference sequence). After removal of 6 bases from V and 8 bases from J, the junction contained 13 bases not matched to a gene. CDR3 sequence: CASSSPGTGDEDEQFF. CDR3 sequence (DNA): TGTGCCAGCAGTTCCCCCGGGACAGGGGACGAGGATGAGCAGTTCTTC.

This clone showed up just once. In nucleotides, the CDR3 is TGTGCCAGCAGCTTGGGGCAATTATCTCAGCCCCAGCATTTT. Translation gives CASSLGQLSQPQHF. This sequence joins TRBV7-2 and TRBJ1-5, with a weak D call TRBD1 (5 bases). Trimming pared 3 bases from V and 6 bases from J, leaving 12 bases between. The CDR3 loop spans 14 amino acids. Germline CDR1 is SGHTA and CDR2 is FQGNSA.

The chain uses TRBV6-5 and TRBJ2-5; TRBD1 or TRBD2 may be the D gene (5 bases each). The CDR3 consists of 15 residues. Trimming took off 7 bases at V and 4 bases at J, with 19 bases between the two ends. Germline assignment: CDR1 MNHEY and CDR2 SVGAGI. CDR3 residues: CASNQGRLRGETQYF. The CDR3 DNA sequence: TGTGCCAGCAACCAGGGACGACTGAGGGGAGAGACCCAGTACTTC.

This clone was observed a single time. The chain joins TRBV11-2 to TRBJ2-6; D remains unclear. From germline, CDR1 is SGHAT and CDR2 FQNNGV. The CDR3 is 15 residues long. V lost 6 bases, J lost 2 bases, and 11 bases lay in between. CDR3 nucleotide sequence: TGTGCCAGCAGGGGGTACCTAGCTGGGGCCAACGTCCTGACTTTC. This translates into CASRGYLAGANVLTF. Full variable domain (missing parts from reference TRBV11-2 and TRBJ2-6): EAGVAQSPRYKIIEKRQSVAFWCNPISGHATLYWYQQILGQGPKLLIQFQNNGVVDDSQLPKDRFSAERLKGVDSTLKIQPAKLEDSAVYLCASRGYLAGANVLTFGAGSRLTVL.

The CDR3 protein is CASSVVGAGVVGELFF. CDR3 DNA sequence: TGTGCCAGCAGCGTAGTCGGGGCAGGGGTAGTCGGGGAGCTGTTTTTT. The chain couples TRBV9 to TRBJ2-2, with a tentative D call TRBD1 (6 bases). The CDR3 has 16 amino acids. CDR1 is SGDLS and CDR2 is YYNGEE in the germline V gene. Trimming shortened V by 0 bases and J by 7 bases, and 16 bases separated the two germline ends.

This sequence joins TRBV5-1 and TRBJ2-7; 8 nucleotides align to TRBD2. Germline V lookup: CDR1 SGHRS, CDR2 YFSETQ. V gave up 0 bases and J gave up 0 bases; unmatched junction bases: 5. The CDR3 extends over 16 amino acids. CDR3: CASSLAPGGYSYEQYF. CDR3 nucleotides: TGCGCCAGCAGCTTGGCCCCGGGGGGGTACTCCTACGAGCAGTACTTC.

This clone came up a few times. The chain carries TRBV7-2 and TRBJ1-5; D is unresolved. The germline gives CDR1 SGHTA, CDR2 FQGNSA. The CDR3 runs to 14 residues. Between the trimmed V and J ends, which lost 5 bases and 4 bases, there was a span of 12 bases. The CDR3 here is CASSATLGNQPQHF. The CDR3, as DNA: TGTGCCAGCAGCGCGACCCTGGGGAATCAGCCCCAGCATTTT.

The chain joins TRBV14 to TRBJ2-1, with D hard to call. Trimming removed 1 base at V and 3 bases at J, with 10 bases between. The CDR3 is 15 residues long. Germline V gene lookup returns CDR1 SGHDN and CDR2 FVKESK. For the CDR3, the DNA is TGTGCCAGCAGCCAAGTGGGCTCAGACTACAATGAGCAGTTCTTC. Amino acid sequence: CASSQVGSDYNEQFF.